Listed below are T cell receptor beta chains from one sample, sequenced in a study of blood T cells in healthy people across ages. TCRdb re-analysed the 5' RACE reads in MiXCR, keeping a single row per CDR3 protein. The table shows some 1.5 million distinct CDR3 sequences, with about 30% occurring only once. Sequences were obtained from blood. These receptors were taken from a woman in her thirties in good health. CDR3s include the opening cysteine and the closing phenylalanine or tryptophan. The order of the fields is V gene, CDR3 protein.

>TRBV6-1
CASSDFGTGPLMDTQYF
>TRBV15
CATSRDHSGSNQPQHF
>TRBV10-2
CASNPTGRNTEAFF
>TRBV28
CASSSPTGWAQYF
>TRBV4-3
CASSPRVAEGPYNEQYF
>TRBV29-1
CSVATGEEQFF
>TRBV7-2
CASSSKGTVRTEAFF
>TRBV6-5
CASRRSGITRDTQYF
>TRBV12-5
CASGLGPGSTEAFF
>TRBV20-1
CSASRRDYGYTF
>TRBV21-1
CAGSKVKVRGPFGYTF
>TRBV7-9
CASSLGTGRFYEQHF
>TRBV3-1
CASNLRGRDNSPLHF
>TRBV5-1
CASSSHDGTGVVNYGYTF
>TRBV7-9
CASSLGRSNSPLHF
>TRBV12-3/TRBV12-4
CASSRDLSIQYF
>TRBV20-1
CSATRTGATSYEQYF
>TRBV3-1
CASRTGGTEAFF
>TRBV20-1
CSAKRGTGADEQYF
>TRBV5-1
CASSLDSQGTGELFF
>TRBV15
CATSRDGGAINYGYTF
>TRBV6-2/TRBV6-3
CASSYGGDWLDTQYF
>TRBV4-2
CASSHSGRNLGYEQYF
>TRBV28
CASSLARGRRTGELFF
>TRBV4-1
CASSQAESRSGANVLTF
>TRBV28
CASTVNYNSPLHF
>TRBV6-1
CASSDSAASLPEAFF
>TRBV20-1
CSMELAGGPMETQYF
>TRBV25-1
CASSEGQASGPYEQYF
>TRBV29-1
CSVDRHLTGSEQYF
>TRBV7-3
CASSFSTGETQYF
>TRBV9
CASSAPQGAVFDKQFF
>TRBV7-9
CASSLLAFGELFF
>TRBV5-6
CASSPLSASGTQYF
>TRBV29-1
CSVVPAYLRSTDTQYF
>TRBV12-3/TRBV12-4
CASSFDGGEYEQYF
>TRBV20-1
CSARDSGYTF
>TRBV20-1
CSARGPLAGGDNEQFF
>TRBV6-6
CASQDGQNTEAFF
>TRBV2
CASSEMAPGGKNIQYF
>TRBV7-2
CASSLLEGWGTDTQYF
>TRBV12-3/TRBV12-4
CASSRDRIHEQYF